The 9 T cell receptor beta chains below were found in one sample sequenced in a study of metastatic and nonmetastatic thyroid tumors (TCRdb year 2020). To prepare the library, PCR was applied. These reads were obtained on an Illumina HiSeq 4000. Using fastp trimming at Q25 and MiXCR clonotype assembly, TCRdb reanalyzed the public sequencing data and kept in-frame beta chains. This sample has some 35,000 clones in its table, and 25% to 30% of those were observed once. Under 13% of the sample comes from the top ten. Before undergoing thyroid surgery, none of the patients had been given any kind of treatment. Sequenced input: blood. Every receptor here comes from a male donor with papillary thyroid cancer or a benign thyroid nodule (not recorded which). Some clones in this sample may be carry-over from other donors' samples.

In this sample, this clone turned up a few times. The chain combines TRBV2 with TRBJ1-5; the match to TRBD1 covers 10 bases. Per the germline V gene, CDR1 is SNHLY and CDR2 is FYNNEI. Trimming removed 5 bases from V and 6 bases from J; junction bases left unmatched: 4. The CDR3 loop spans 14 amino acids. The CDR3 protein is CASSQTGGSQPQHF. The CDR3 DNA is TGTGCCAGCAGTCAGACAGGGGGCAGTCAGCCCCAGCATTTT.

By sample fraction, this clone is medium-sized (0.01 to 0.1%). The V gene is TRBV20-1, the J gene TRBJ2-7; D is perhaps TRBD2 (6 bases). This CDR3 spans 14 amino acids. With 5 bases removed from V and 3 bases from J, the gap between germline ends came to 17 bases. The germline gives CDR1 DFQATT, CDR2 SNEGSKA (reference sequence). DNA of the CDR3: TGCAGTGCTCCCAGCGCGGGGAGCGGCTACGAGCAGTACTTC. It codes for CSAPSAGSGYEQYF.

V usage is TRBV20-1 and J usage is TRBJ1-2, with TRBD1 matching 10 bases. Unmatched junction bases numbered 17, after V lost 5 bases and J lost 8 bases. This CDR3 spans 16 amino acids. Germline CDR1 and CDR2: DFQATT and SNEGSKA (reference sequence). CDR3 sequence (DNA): TGCAGTGCTGAAACCGCCGGGACAGGGGACCTTTGGGGCTACACCTTC. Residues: CSAETAGTGDLWGYTF.

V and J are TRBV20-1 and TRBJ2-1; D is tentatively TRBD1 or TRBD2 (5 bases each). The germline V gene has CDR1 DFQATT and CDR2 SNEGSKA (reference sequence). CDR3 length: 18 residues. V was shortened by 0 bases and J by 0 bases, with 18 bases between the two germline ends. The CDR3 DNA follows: TGCAGTGCTAGAGATGGGACGAGTCCCGACAGCTCCTACAATGAGCAGTTCTTC. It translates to CSARDGTSPDSSYNEQFF.

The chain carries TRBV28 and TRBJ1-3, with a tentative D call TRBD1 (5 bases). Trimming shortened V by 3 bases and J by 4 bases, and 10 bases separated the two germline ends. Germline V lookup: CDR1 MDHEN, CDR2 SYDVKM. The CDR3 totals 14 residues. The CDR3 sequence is CASSFVQAGNTIYF. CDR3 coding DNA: TGTGCCAGCAGTTTCGTACAGGCCGGAAACACCATATATTTT.

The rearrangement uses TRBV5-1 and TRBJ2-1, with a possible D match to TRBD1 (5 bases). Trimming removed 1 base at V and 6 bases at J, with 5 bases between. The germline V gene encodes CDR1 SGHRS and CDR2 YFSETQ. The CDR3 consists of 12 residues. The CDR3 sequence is CASSLQGNEQFF. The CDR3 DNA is TGCGCCAGCAGCTTGCAGGGCAATGAGCAGTTCTTC.

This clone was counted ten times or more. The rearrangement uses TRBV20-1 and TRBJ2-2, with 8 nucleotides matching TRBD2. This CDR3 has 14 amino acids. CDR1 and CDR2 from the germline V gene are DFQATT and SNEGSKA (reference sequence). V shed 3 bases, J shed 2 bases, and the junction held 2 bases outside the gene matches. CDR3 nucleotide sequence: TGCAGTGCTAGGAGCGGGGGAAACACCGGGGAGCTGTTTTTT. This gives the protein CSARSGGNTGELFF.

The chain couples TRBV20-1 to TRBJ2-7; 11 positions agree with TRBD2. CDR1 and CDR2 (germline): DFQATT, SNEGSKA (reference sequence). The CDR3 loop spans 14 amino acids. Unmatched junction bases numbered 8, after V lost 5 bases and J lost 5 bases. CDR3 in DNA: TGCAGTGCTCAATTTAGCGGGAGGGCCCACGAGCAGTACTTC. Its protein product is CSAQFSGRAHEQYF.

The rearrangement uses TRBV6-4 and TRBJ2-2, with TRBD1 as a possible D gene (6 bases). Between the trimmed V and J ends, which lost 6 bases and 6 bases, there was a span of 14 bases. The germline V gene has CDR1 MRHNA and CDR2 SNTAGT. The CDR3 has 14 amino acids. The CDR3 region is CASSRQAEAGELFF. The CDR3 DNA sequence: TGTGCCAGCAGCAGACAGGCCGAAGCCGGGGAGCTGTTTTTT.